The sequence of this T cell receptor (beta chain) was determined in a study of T cells expressing NK-cell markers. The V gene's germline CDR1 is MNHNS and CDR2 SASEGT. The CDR3 runs 16 residues. TCRdb reprocessed the 5' RACE reads and stores each CDR3 protein as one record, lacking DNA. This table lists a few hundred thousand distinct CDR3 sequences. Source material: blood T cells: a sorted CD56 or NKG2C T cell subset, CD4+ or CD8+ T cells, or bulk PBMC T cells (not recorded which). This chain uses TRBV6-1 with TRBJ2-1; TCRdb's D call of TRBD2 is untestable without DNA. The TCR originated in a woman between 45 and 60 years old in good health. The CDR3 sequence: CASSETGLGWVAEQFF.